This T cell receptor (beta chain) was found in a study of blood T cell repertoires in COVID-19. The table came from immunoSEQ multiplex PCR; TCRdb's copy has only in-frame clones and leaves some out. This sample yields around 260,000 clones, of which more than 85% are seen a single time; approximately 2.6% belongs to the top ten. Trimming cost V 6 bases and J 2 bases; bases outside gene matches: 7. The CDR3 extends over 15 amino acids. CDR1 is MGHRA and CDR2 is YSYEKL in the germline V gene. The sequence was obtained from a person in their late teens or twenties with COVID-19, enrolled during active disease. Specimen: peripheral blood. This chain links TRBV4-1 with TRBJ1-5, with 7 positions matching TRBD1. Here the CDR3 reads CASSQQGLRNQPQHF. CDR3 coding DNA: TGCGCCAGCAGTCAACAGGGGTTGCGCAATCAGCCCCAGCATTTT.